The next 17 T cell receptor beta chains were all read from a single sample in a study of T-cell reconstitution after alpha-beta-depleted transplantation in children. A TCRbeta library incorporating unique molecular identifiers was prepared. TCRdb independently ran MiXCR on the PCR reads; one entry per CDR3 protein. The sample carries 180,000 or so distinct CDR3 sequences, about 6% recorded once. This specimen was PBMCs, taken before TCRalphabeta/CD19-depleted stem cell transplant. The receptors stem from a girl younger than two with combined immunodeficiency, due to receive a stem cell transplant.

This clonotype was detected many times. In DNA form, the CDR3 reads TGTGCCACCAGTACGACTGGGGGCCCCAAGCTCTCAGATACGCAGTATTTT. Translation: CATSTTGGPKLSDTQYF. The rearrangement joins TRBV15 to TRBJ2-3; possibly TRBD1 for D (6 bases). Trimming shortened V by 6 bases and J by 4 bases, and 23 bases separated the two germline ends. CDR3 length: 17 residues. Germline V lookup: CDR1 LNHNV, CDR2 YYDKDF (reference sequence).

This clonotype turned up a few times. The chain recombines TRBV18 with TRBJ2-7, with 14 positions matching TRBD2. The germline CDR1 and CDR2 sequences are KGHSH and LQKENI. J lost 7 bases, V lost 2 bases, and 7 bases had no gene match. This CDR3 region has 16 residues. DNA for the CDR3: TGTGCCAGCTCACCATACGGACTAGCGGGGGGCTTGGAGCAGTACTTC. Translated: CASSPYGLAGGLEQYF.

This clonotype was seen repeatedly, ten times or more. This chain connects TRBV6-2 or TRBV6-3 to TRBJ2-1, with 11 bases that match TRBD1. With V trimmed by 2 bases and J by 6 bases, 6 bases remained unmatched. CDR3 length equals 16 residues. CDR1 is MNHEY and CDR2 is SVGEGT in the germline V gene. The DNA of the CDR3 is TGTGCCAGCAGTTACCGCCGGGACAGGGGGTTCAATGAGCAGTTCTTC. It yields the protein CASSYRRDRGFNEQFF.

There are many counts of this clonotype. CDR3: CASSFYSNQPQHF. CDR3 sequence (DNA): TGTGCCAGCAGTTTTTACAGCAATCAGCCCCAGCATTTT. This chain joins TRBV12-3 or TRBV12-4 and TRBJ1-5; D is uncertain. The CDR3 covers 13 residues. The ends were cut back, 3 bases at V and 1 base at J, with 4 bases in the middle.

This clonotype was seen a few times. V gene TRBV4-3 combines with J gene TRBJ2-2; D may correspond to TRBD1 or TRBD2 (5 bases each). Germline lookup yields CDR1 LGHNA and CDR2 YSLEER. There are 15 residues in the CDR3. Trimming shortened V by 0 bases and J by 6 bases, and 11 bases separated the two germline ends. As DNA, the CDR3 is TGCGCCAGCAGCCAAGATCTTTCGGGGCCCGGGGAGCTGTTTTTT. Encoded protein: CASSQDLSGPGELFF.

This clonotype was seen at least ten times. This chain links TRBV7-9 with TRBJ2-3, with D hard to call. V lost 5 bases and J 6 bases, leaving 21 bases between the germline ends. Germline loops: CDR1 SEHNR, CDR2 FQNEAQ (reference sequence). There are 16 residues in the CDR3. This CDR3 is CASSPPGLVGLDTQYF. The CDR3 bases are TGTGCCAGCAGCCCTCCCGGGCTAGTTGGCTTGGATACGCAGTATTTT.

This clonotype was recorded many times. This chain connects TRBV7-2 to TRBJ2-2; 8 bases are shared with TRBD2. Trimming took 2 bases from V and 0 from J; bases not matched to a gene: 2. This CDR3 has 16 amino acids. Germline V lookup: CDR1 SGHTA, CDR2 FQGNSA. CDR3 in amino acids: CASSLLAGPNTGELFF. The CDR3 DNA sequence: TGTGCCAGCAGCTTACTAGCGGGTCCGAACACCGGGGAGCTGTTTTTT.

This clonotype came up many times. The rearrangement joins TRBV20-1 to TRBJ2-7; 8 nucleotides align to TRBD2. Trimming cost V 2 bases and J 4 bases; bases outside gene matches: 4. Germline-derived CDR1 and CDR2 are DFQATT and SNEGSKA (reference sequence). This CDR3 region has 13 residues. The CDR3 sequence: CSARQRERYEQYF. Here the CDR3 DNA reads TGCAGTGCTAGACAGCGGGAGAGGTACGAGCAGTACTTC.

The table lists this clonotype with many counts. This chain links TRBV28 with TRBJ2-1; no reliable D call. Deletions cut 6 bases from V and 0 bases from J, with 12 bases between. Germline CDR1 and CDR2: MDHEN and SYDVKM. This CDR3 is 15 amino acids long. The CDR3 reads CASSWSESSYNEQFF. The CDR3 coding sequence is TGTGCCAGCAGCTGGAGCGAGAGCTCCTACAATGAGCAGTTCTTC.

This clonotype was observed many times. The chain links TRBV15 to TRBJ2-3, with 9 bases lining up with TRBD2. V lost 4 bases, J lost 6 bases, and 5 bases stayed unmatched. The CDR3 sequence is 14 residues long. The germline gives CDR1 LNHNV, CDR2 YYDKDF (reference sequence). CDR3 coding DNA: TGTGCCACCAGCACCGAAGCGGGAGGCGATACGCAGTATTTT. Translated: CATSTEAGGDTQYF. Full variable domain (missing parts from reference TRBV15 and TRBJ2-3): DAMVIQNPRYQVTQFGKPVTLSCSQTLNHNVMYWYQQKSSQAPKLLFHYYDKDFNNEADTPDNFQSRRPNTSFCFLDIRSPGLGDTAMYLCATSTEAGGDTQYFGPGTRLTVL.

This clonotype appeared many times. The CDR3 loop reads CASSGANVLTF. CDR3 DNA sequence: TGTGCCAGCTCTGGGGCCAACGTCCTGACTTTC. V and J are TRBV7-2 and TRBJ2-6; D is uncertain. V shed 8 bases and J shed 1 base, with 0 bases lying between them. Looked up from germline, CDR1 is SGHTA and CDR2 is FQGNSA. The CDR3 totals 11 residues.

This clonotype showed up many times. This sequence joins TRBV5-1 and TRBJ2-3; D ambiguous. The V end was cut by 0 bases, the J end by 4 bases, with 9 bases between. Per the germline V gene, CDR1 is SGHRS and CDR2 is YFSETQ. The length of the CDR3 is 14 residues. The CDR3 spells CASSLEFDADTQYF. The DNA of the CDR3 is TGCGCCAGCAGCTTGGAATTCGACGCAGATACGCAGTATTTT.

The CDR3 spells CASSQTGQGGEKLFF. The CDR3 DNA is TGCGCCAGCAGCCAGACGGGACAGGGGGGAGAAAAACTGTTTTTT. The chain recombines TRBV4-3 with TRBJ1-4, with 11 bases matching TRBD1. Germline values: CDR1 LGHNA, CDR2 YSLEER. The CDR3 is 15 amino acids. Germline trimming cut 3 bases from V and 8 bases from J; bases unmatched to any gene: 5.

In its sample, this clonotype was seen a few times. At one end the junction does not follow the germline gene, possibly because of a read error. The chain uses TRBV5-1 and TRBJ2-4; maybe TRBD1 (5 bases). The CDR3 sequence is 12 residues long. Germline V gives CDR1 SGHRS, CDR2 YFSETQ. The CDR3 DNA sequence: TGCGCCAGCAGCCGCGACAACGTGCAACAGGACTTC. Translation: CASSRDNVQQDF.

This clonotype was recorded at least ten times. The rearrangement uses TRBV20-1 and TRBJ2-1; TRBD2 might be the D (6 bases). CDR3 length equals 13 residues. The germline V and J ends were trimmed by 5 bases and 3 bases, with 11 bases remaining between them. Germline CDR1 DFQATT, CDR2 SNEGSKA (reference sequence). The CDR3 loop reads CSARLENYNEQFF. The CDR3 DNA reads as TGCAGTGCTCGACTAGAAAACTACAATGAGCAGTTCTTC.

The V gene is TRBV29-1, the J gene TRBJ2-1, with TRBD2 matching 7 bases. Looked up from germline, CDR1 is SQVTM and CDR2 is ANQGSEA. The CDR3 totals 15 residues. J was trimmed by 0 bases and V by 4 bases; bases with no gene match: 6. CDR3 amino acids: CSVVGGGDSYNEQFF. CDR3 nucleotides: TGCAGCGTTGTGGGCGGGGGTGACTCCTACAATGAGCAGTTCTTC.

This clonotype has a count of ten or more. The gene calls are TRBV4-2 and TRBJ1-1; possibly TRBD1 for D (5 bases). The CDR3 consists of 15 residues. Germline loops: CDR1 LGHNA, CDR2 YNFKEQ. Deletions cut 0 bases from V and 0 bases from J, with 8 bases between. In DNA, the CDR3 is TGTGCCAGCAGCCAAGATGAGGGGATGAACACTGAAGCTTTCTTT. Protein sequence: CASSQDEGMNTEAFF.